The 21 T cell receptor beta chains in this list originate from one sample, sequenced in a study of T cell responses to AZD1222 COVID-19 vaccine (dated by TCRdb to about 2021). Receptors were amplified or captured by the immunoSEQ multiplex PCR assay. This is the immuneACCESS table as TCRdb keeps it, with only in-frame sequences that have V and J called. A part of the clones is gone; compared with another copy, unresolved V genes explain less than half, and the rest is unexplained. Present in this sample are 120,000 to 150,000 clones, around 83% of which were seen just once. Together, the top ten hold approximately 4% of the sample. According to the study, the label for this sample's time point signals: baseline before first vaccination. The treatment or condition label for this specimen denotes: meningococcal conjugate vaccine given as trial control. This sample comprised peripheral blood, obtained on day 0 of MenACWY control vaccination. Receptors were obtained from an adult in good health.

As concerns this clone: At one end, the junction sequence differs from germline, possibly due to a read error. The chain is built from TRBV19 and TRBJ2-6, with 9 bases fitting TRBD1. The CDR3 runs 20 residues. Germline V gene data show CDR1 as LNHDA and CDR2 as SQIVND (reference sequence). The CDR3 is CASSPQTGGLPGAGTNVLTF. The CDR3 DNA follows: TGTGCCAGTAGCCCTCAGACAGGGGGGCTCCCGGGGGCTGGGACCAACGTCCTGACTTTC.

The rearrangement uses TRBV4-2 and TRBJ1-4; TRBD1 aligns across 7 bases. CDR1 and CDR2 from the germline V gene are LGHNA and YNFKEQ. CDR3 length equals 17 residues. V shed 5 bases, J shed 2 bases, and the junction held 11 bases outside the gene matches. CDR3 region: CASSRRQGDRTNEKLFF. For the CDR3, the DNA is TGTGCCAGCAGCAGACGTCAGGGGGATCGGACTAATGAAAAACTGTTTTTT.

The sample holds a few counts of this clone. The V call is TRBV6-5, the J call TRBJ2-2, with D hard to call. Trimming removed 3 bases at V and 6 bases at J, with 11 bases between. The CDR3 spans 14 residues. Germline lookup yields CDR1 MNHEY and CDR2 SVGAGI. The DNA of the CDR3 is TGTGCCAGCAGTTATAAGGGCGGCGCCGGGGAGCTGTTTTTT. It specifies CASSYKGGAGELFF.

CDR3 protein: CASSLQGLTEAFF. The CDR3 DNA follows: TGTGCCAGCAGTTTACAGGGGTTAACTGAAGCTTTCTTT. The chain combines TRBV28 with TRBJ1-1; D is possibly TRBD1 (6 bases). Per the germline V gene, CDR1 is MDHEN and CDR2 is SYDVKM. V lost 2 bases and J 5 bases, leaving 9 bases between the germline ends. The CDR3 has 13 residues.

This clone appeared once. The V and J genes are TRBV3-1 (or the pseudogene TRBV3-2) and TRBJ1-5, with 7 positions matching TRBD1. V lost 4 bases and J lost 1; bases outside the gene matches: 1. Germline values: CDR1 LGHDT, CDR2 YNNKEL (reference sequence). This CDR3 has 14 amino acids. CDR3 DNA: TGTGCCAGCAGCCCAGGGGGAAGCAATCAGCCCCAGCATTTT. Translation: CASSPGGSNQPQHF.

This clone was counted between two and nine times. The chain links TRBV7-9 to TRBJ2-2; perhaps TRBD2 as D (5 bases). CDR1 is SEHNR, CDR2 FQNEAQ, per germline (reference sequence). The CDR3 runs 14 residues. V shed 1 base and J shed 7 bases, with 10 bases lying between them. CDR3 DNA sequence: TGTGCCAGCAGCTTAGGAGGGTCTGGCGGGGAGCTGTTTTTT. It codes for CASSLGGSGGELFF.

Here the CDR3 reads CASSLGSGQSLYEQYF. The CDR3 nucleotides are TGTGCCAGCAGCTTAGGCTCAGGACAGAGCCTTTACGAGCAGTACTTC. The rearrangement links TRBV7-2 to TRBJ2-7; D is possibly TRBD1 (6 bases). The CDR3 is 16 amino acids. The V end lost 1 base, the J end lost 4 bases, and 17 bases lay between the germline ends. Germline values: CDR1 SGHTA, CDR2 FQGNSA. The full variable domain, rest sourced from reference TRBV7-2 and TRBJ2-7, is GAGVSQSPSNKVTEKGKDVELRCDPISGHTALYWYRQSLGQGLEFLIYFQGNSAPDKSGLPSDRFSAERTGGSVSTLTIQRTQQEDSAVYLCASSLGSGQSLYEQYFGPGTRLTVT.

In its sample, this clone was seen once. The chain carries TRBV7-9 and TRBJ2-1; TRBD2 agrees at 11 bases. The CDR3 contains 13 residues. Trimming at V came to 5 bases and at J to 13 bases, leaving 7 bases not matched to a gene. Germline lookup yields CDR1 SEHNR and CDR2 FQNEAQ (reference sequence). The DNA of the CDR3 is TGTGCCAGCAGCACAGGACTAGCGGGTGACCAGTTCTTC. This translates into CASSTGLAGDQFF.

V gene TRBV10-2 combines with J gene TRBJ2-3; the D gene could be TRBD1 or TRBD2 (6 bases each). From germline, CDR1 is WSHSY and CDR2 SAAADI. The CDR3 is 13 residues long. V was shortened by 8 bases and J by 3 bases, with 12 bases between the two germline ends. DNA for the CDR3: TGCGCCAGCGGAGGGGGTGAAACAGATACGCAGTATTTT. Encoded protein: CASGGGETDTQYF.

This sequence joins TRBV6-1 and TRBJ2-1; D might be TRBD2 (5 bases). V was pared by 2 bases and J by 10 bases, with 18 bases between. The CDR3 is made up of 15 amino acids. Germline CDR1 MNHNS, CDR2 SASEGT. This CDR3 reads CASSESLMTRGEQFF. The CDR3 region has the DNA TGTGCCAGCAGTGAATCCCTAATGACACGAGGGGAGCAGTTCTTC.

The V gene is TRBV30, the J gene TRBJ1-5; D unclear. Germline V gene data show CDR1 as GTSNPN and CDR2 as SVGIG (reference sequence). The CDR3 covers 16 residues. V lost 5 bases to trimming and J lost 6 bases, with 23 bases between them. CDR3 sequence reads: CAWGKPGPHKAQPQHF. The CDR3 coding sequence is TGTGCCTGGGGGAAACCGGGCCCACATAAGGCTCAGCCCCAGCATTTT.

The CDR3 sequence: CASSPRQSDYGYTF. The DNA of the CDR3 is TGTGCCAGCAGCCCAAGACAGTCGGACTATGGCTACACCTTC. The chain uses TRBV9 and TRBJ1-2; D may be TRBD1 (5 bases). CDR1 is SGDLS, CDR2 YYNGEE, per germline. The CDR3 is 14 amino acids. V was trimmed by 4 bases and J by 3 bases, leaving 13 bases between them.

The rearrangement uses TRBV7-6 and TRBJ1-1; no clear D. In germline, CDR1 is SGHVS, CDR2 FNYEAQ. This CDR3 contains 15 residues. V shed 1 base and J shed 4 bases, with 13 bases lying between them. The CDR3 sequence: CASSLDPKSGTEAFF. The CDR3 nucleotides read TGTGCCAGCAGCTTAGATCCCAAATCGGGCACTGAAGCTTTCTTT.

The table lists this clone with a few counts. V gene TRBV7-8 combines with J gene TRBJ1-1; maybe TRBD1 (5 bases). V was cut by 3 bases and J by 4 bases, with 18 bases left in between. The CDR3 sequence is 16 residues long. The germline V gene encodes CDR1 SGHVS and CDR2 FQNEAQ. The chain's CDR3 is CASSFLRGGESTEAFF. As DNA, the CDR3 is TGTGCCAGCAGCTTTCTTCGGGGGGGTGAGAGCACTGAAGCTTTCTTT.

This clone was picked up many times. The chain carries TRBV6-4 and TRBJ2-3; D is possibly TRBD2 (7 bases). Germline V gives CDR1 MRHNA, CDR2 SNTAGT. V was cut by 2 bases and J by 2 bases, with 8 bases left in between. The CDR3 length is 14 residues. CDR3 coding DNA: TGTGCCAGCAGTGACGGGGGGGCCACAGATACGCAGTATTTT. Translation: CASSDGGATDTQYF.

A few counts support this clone. This chain connects TRBV28 to TRBJ1-6, with TRBD1 as a possible D gene (6 bases). CDR1 and CDR2 from the germline V gene are MDHEN and SYDVKM. Trimming shortened V by 3 bases and J by 8 bases, and 11 bases separated the two germline ends. The CDR3 sequence is 14 residues long. The CDR3 region has the DNA TGTGCCAGCAGTTTGAGACAGGATCATTCACCCCTCCACTTT. Its protein is CASSLRQDHSPLHF.

The chain recombines TRBV2 with TRBJ2-3; 7 bases agree with TRBD1. V dropped 10 bases and J dropped 0; count of bases not matched to a gene: 10. The CDR3 totals 15 residues. Germline CDR1 is SNHLY and CDR2 is FYNNEI. In nucleotides, the CDR3 is TGTGCCACCGATCCCGGGACAGCTAGCACAGATACGCAGTATTTT. Translated, it gives CATDPGTASTDTQYF.

The chain's CDR3 is CASTGLSGETQYF. For the CDR3, the DNA is TGTGCCAGCACCGGGCTATCCGGGGAGACCCAGTACTTC. The V gene is TRBV7-9, the J gene TRBJ2-5, with D uncertain. V was trimmed by 7 bases and J by 5 bases, leaving 14 bases between them. The CDR3 contains 13 residues. Germline CDR1 SEHNR, CDR2 FQNEAQ (reference sequence).

This clone was seen a handful of times. This rearrangement joins TRBV7-3 to TRBJ2-1; D may be TRBD2 (5 bases). This CDR3 has 13 residues. CDR1 is SGHTA and CDR2 is FQGTGA in the germline V gene. Trimming stripped 6 bases from V and 6 bases from J, with 12 bases between. The CDR3 DNA reads as TGTGCCAGCAGTTCACTAGTTACCAATGAGCAGTTCTTC. Residues: CASSSLVTNEQFF. The complete variable domain, with remaining parts taken from reference TRBV7-3 and TRBJ2-1, reads GAGVSQTPSNKVTEKGKYVELRCDPISGHTALYWYRQSLGQGPEFLIYFQGTGAADDSGLPNDRFFAVRPEGSVSTLKIQRTERGDSAVYLCASSSLVTNEQFFGPGTRLTVL.

The CDR3 protein is CASSPNPGTGFADTQYF. DNA for the CDR3: TGTGCCAGCAGCCCCAATCCCGGGACAGGGTTTGCAGATACGCAGTATTTT. The chain couples TRBV4-2 to TRBJ2-3; 9 bases line up with TRBD1. The ends lost 4 bases at V and 4 bases at J; junction bases unmatched: 12. The CDR3 has 17 residues. Germline lookup yields CDR1 LGHNA and CDR2 YNFKEQ.

The chain links TRBV3-1 (or the pseudogene TRBV3-2) to TRBJ1-5; no reliable D call. This CDR3 contains 14 residues. Germline values: CDR1 LGHDT, CDR2 YNNKEL (reference sequence). V shed 4 bases and J shed 0 bases, with 7 bases lying between them. The chain's CDR3 is CASSPQISNQPQHF. The CDR3 region has the DNA TGTGCCAGCAGCCCCCAAATTAGCAATCAGCCCCAGCATTTT.